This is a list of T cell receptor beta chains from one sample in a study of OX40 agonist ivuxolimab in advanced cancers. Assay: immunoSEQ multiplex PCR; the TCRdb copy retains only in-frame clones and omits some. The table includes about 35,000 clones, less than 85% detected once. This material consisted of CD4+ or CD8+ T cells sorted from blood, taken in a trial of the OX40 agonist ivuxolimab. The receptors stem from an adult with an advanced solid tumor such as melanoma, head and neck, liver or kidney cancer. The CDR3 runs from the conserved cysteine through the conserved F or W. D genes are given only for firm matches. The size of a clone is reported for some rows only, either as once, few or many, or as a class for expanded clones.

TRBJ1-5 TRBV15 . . CATSLSSVQPQHF TGTGCCACCAGCTTGAGTAGTGTCCAGCCCCAGCATTTT
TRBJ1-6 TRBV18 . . CASSQGKGSSPLHF TGTGCCAGCTCACAGGGAAAAGGTAGTTCACCCCTCCACTTT
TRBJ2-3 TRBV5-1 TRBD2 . CASSLGPLAGGTDTQYF TGCGCCAGCAGCTTGGGGCCCCTAGCGGGAGGCACAGATACGCAGTATTTT
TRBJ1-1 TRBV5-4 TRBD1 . CASSLGRQGLNTEAFF TGTGCCAGCAGCTTGGGGCGACAGGGGTTGAACACTGAAGCTTTCTTT
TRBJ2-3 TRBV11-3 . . CASSDGMNTQYF TGTGCCAGCAGCGATGGGATGAATACGCAGTATTTT
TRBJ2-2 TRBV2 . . CARDKQGEGGELFF TGTGCCAGGGATAAACAGGGGGAGGGCGGGGAGCTGTTTTTT
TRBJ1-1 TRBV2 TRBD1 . CASIGIGQGLNTEAFF TGTGCCAGCATAGGGATAGGACAGGGACTGAACACTGAAGCTTTCTTT
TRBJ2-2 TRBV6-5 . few CASSPTGGGTGELFF TGTGCCAGCAGCCCTACAGGGGGGGGCACCGGGGAGCTGTTTTTT
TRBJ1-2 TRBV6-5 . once CASSYGGRNYGYTF TGTGCCAGCAGTTATGGGGGCAGAAACTATGGCTACACCTTC
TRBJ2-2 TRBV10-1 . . CASSEVNTGELFF TGCGCCAGCAGTGAGGTGAACACCGGGGAGCTGTTTTTT
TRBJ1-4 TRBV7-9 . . CASSFHGGPNEKLFF TGTGCCAGCAGCTTTCACGGGGGCCCTAATGAAAAACTGTTTTTT
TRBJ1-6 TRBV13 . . CASSLFRDDSPLHF TGTGCCAGCAGCTTATTCAGGGATGATTCACCCCTCCACTTT
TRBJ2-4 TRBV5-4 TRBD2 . CASSRRLAGAKNIQYF TGTGCCAGCAGCAGGAGACTAGCGGGGGCCAAAAACATTCAGTACTTC
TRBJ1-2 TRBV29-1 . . CSVVNRIDGYGYTF TGCAGCGTTGTTAACAGAATAGATGGGTATGGCTACACCTTC
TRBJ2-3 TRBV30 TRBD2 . CAWGTSGGLTDTQYF TGTGCCTGGGGGACTAGCGGGGGGTTGACAGATACGCAGTATTTT
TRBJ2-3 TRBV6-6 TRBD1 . CASSFRQGGTDTQYF TGTGCCAGCAGTTTTCGACAGGGCGGCACAGATACGCAGTATTTT
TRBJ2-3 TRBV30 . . CAWNQGSTDTQYF TGTGCCTGGAATCAGGGTAGCACAGATACGCAGTATTTT
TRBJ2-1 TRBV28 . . CASSSAISIDEQFF TGTGCCAGCAGTTCCGCTATTTCGATCGATGAGCAGTTCTTC
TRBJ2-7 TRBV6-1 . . CASLTHYEQYF TGTGCCAGTCTCACACACTACGAGCAGTACTTC
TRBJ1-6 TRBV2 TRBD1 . CASSGDRGYNSPLHF TGTGCCAGCAGCGGGGACAGGGGCTATAATTCACCCCTCCACTTT
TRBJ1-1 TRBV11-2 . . CASSLVWGNTEAFF TGTGCCAGCAGCTTAGTATGGGGGAACACTGAAGCTTTCTTT
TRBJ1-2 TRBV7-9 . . CASSKDRPANYGYTF TGTGCCAGCAGCAAAGACAGGCCAGCTAACTATGGCTACACCTTC
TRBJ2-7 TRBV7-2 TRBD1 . CASSSTGGTSFYEQYF TGTGCCAGCAGCTCAACAGGGGGAACAAGTTTCTACGAGCAGTACTTC
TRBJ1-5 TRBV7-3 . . CASSLGRSNQPQHF TGTGCCAGCAGCTTAGGCAGGAGCAATCAGCCCCAGCATTTT
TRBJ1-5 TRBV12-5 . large CASGFGQDQPQHF TGTGCTAGTGGTTTCGGCCAGGATCAGCCCCAGCATTTT
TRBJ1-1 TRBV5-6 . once CASSFVGVNTEAFF TGTGCCAGCAGCTTCGTTGGGGTGAACACTGAAGCTTTCTTT
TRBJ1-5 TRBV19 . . CASSTQGFQPQHF TGTGCCAGTAGTACCCAGGGTTTTCAGCCCCAGCATTTT
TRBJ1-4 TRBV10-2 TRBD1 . CASSGRPGQGNEKLFF TGCGCCAGCAGTGGGAGACCGGGACAGGGAAATGAAAAACTGTTTTTT
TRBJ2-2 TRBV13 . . CASSLDSGFAGELFF TGTGCCAGCAGCTTAGATTCTGGTTTTGCCGGGGAGCTGTTTTTT